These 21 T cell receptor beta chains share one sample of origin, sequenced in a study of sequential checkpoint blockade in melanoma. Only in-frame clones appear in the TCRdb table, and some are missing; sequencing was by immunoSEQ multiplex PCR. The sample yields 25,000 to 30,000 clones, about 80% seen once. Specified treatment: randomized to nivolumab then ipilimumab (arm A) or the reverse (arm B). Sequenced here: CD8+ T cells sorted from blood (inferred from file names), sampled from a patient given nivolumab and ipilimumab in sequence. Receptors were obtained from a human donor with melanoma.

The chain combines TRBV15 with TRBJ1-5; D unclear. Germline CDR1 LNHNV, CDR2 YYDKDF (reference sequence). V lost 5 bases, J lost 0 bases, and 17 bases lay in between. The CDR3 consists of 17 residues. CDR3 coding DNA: TGTGCCACCAGCGAGGGAGCCGGTATTACTAGCAATCAGCCCCAGCATTTT. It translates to CATSEGAGITSNQPQHF.

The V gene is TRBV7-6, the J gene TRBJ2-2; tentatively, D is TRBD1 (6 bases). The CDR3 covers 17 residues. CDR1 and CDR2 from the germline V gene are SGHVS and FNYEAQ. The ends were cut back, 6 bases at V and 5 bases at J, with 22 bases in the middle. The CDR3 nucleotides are TGTGCCAGCAGACTACAGGGAAACCTCCCCGCAACCGGGGAGCTGTTTTTT. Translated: CASRLQGNLPATGELFF.

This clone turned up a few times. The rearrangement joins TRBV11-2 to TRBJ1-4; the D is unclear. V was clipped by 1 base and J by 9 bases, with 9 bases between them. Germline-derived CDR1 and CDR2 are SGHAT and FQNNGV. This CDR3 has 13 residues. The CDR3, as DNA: TGTGCCAGCAGCTTAGGGTCCGGGAAAAAACTGTTTTTT. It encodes CASSLGSGKKLFF.

DNA of the CDR3: TGTGCCAGCAGCTCGTTTGCAGAGGGCTCCTACGAGCAGTACTTC. This sequence encodes CASSSFAEGSYEQYF. The V gene is TRBV5-6, the J gene TRBJ2-7; D perhaps matches TRBD2 (5 bases). CDR3 length equals 15 residues. Trimming took 3 bases from V and 0 from J, leaving 13 bases between them. Germline V CDR1 and CDR2: SGHDT, YYEEEE.

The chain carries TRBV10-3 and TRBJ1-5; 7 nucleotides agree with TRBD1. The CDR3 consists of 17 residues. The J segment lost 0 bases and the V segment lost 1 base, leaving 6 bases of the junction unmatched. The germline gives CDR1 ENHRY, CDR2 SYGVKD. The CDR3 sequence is CAISEYPQGNSNQPQHF. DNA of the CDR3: TGTGCCATCAGTGAGTACCCACAGGGGAATAGCAATCAGCCCCAGCATTTT.

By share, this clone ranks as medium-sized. CDR3 amino acids: CASSDVTDEQYF. The CDR3 region has the DNA TGTGCCAGCAGTGATGTAACAGACGAGCAGTACTTC. This sequence joins TRBV6-1 and TRBJ2-7; no definite D call. The CDR3 length is 12 residues. Germline V lookup: CDR1 MNHNS, CDR2 SASEGT. Trimming took off 3 bases at V and 5 bases at J, with 8 bases between the two ends.

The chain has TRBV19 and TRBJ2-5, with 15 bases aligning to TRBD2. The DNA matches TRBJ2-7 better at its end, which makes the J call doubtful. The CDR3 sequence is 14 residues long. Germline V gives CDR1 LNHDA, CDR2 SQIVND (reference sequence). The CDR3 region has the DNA TGTGCCAGTAGTCCGGGACTAGCGGGGGGCGAGCAGTACTTC. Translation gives CASSPGLAGGEQYF.

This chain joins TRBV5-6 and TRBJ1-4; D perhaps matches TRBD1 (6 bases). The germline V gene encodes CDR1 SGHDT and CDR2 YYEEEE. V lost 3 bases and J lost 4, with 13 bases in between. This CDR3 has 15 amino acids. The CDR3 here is CASSYRSQGNEKLFF. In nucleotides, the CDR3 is TGTGCCAGCAGCTATAGATCACAGGGTAATGAAAAACTGTTTTTT.

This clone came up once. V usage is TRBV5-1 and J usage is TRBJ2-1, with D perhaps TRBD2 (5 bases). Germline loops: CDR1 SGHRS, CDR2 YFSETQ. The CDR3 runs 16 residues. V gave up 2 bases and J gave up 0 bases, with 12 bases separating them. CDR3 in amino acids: CASSFWAGRSYNEQFF. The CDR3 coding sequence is TGCGCCAGCAGCTTTTGGGCGGGTCGCTCCTACAATGAGCAGTTCTTC.

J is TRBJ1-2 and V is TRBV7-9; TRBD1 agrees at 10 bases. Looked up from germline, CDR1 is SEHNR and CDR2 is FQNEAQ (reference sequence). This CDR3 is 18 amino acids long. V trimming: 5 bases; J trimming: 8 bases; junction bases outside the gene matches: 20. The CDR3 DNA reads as TGTGCCAGCAGCCCTTGGGACAGGGGTTTCCCTTCTATAGGCGGCTACACCTTC. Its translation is CASSPWDRGFPSIGGYTF.

This CDR3 reads CASARGGGPYNEQFF. CDR3 nucleotide sequence: TGTGCCAGCGCCAGGGGCGGGGGGCCCTACAATGAGCAGTTCTTC. The chain joins TRBV2 to TRBJ2-7; 8 nucleotides match TRBD2. The J call is uncertain, as TRBJ2-1 better fits the DNA end. The CDR3 spans 15 residues. The germline gives CDR1 SNHLY, CDR2 FYNNEI.

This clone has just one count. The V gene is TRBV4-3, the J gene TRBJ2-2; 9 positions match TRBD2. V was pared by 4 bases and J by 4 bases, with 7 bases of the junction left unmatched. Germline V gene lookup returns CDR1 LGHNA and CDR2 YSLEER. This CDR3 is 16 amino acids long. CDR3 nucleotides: TGCGCCAGCAGCCCCGATCTAGCGGGGATCACCGGGGAGCTGTTTTTT. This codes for CASSPDLAGITGELFF.

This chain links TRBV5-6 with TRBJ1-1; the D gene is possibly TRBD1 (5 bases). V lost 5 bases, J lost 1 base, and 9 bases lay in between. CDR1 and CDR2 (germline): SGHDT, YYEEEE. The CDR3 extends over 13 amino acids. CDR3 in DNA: TGTGCCAGCAGACCACAGGAGAACACTGAAGCTTTCTTT. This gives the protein CASRPQENTEAFF.

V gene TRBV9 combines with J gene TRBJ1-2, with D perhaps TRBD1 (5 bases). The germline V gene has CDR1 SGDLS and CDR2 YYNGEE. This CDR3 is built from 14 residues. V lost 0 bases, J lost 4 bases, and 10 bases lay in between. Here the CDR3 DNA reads TGTGCCAGCAGCGTAGCCACAGGCAGCTATGGCTACACCTTC. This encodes CASSVATGSYGYTF.

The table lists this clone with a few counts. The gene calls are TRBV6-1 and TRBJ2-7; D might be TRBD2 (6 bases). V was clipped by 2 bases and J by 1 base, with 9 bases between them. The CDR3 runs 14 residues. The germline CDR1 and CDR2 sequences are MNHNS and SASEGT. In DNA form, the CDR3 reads TGTGCCAGCAGTGAAATCGGGAGTTCCTACGAGCAGTACTTC. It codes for CASSEIGSSYEQYF.

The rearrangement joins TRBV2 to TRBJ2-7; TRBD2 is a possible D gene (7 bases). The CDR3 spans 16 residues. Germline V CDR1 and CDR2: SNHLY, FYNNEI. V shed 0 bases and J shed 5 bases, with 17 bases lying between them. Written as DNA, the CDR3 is TGTGCCAGCAGTGAAGCAGCGGCGGGGGCCAAAGACGAGCAGTACTTC. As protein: CASSEAAAGAKDEQYF.

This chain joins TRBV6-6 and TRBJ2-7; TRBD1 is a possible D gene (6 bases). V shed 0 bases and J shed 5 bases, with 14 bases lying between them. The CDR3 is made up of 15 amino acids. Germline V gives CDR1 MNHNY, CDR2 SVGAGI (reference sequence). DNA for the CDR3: TGTGCCAGCAGTTACTCAATACAGGGTTCCGACGAGCAGTACTTC. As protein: CASSYSIQGSDEQYF.

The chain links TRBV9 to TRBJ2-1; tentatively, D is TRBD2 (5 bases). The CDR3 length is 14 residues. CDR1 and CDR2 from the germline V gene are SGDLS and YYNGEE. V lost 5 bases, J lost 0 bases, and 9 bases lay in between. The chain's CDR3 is CASSTRGSYNEQFF. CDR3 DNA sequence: TGTGCCAGCAGTACACGGGGCTCCTACAATGAGCAGTTCTTC.

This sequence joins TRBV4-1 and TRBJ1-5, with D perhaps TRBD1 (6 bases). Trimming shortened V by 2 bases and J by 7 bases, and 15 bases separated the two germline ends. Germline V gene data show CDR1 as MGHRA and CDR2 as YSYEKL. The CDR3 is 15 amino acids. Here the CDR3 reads CASSQMTGRSQPQHF. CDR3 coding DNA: TGCGCCAGCAGCCAAATGACAGGAAGGAGCCAGCCCCAGCATTTT.

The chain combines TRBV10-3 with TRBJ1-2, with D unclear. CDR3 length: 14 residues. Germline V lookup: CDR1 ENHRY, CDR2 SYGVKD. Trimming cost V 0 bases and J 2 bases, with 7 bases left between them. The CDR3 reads CAISESRANYGYTF. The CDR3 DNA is TGTGCCATCAGTGAGTCGAGGGCCAACTATGGCTACACCTTC.

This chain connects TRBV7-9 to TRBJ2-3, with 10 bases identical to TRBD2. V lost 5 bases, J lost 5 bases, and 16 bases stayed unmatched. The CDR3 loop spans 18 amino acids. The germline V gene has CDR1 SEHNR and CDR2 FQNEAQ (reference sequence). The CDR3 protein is CASSGQITAGGPRDTQYF. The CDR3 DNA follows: TGTGCCAGCAGCGGGCAAATTACAGCGGGGGGGCCGAGAGATACGCAGTATTTT.